This TCR beta chain was profiled in a study of shared clonotypes between healthy human individuals (dated by TCRdb to 2020 to 2021). Broadly, across the study: A couple of women and three men aged 18 to 49 years were included in the cohort. Per donor, three plates each were used for CD4 naive and CD4 memory, two for CD8 naive, and one for CD8 memory. To estimate repertoire size and how much clonotype sharing occurs between individuals, the study deeply sequenced the blood TCR repertoires of five or six healthy adults. To increase sequencing depth and limit assay-specific biases, TCR repertoire library preparation and sequencing were carried out by different laboratories using diverse techniques. Leukapheresis yielded between about 0.9 and 10 billion PBMCs per donor. On the study overall, not on this receptor specifically: Sampling was limited to blood, and TCR repertoires in tissue likely differ from TCR repertoires in blood. Based on pairwise subsampling, the degree of clonotype sharing among donors was expected to be affected by sequencing depth. Sharing across several donors was observed for around 5% of naive CD4, 3.5% of naive CD8, 2% to 2.5% of memory CD4, and about 0.4% of memory CD8 clonotypes. Compared with non-shared clonotypes, the clonotypes found in all four sorted-subset donors had higher generation probabilities. Incomplete sequencing was indicated by rarefaction of sorted-subset datasets, despite the large sequencing depth. Naive subsets generally had larger estimated clonotype richness than memory subsets. The genetic and exposure-history diversity represented was limited by the small number of donors.

Using the deep immunoSEQ assay, TCR CDR3 regions were amplified from genomic DNA by multiplex PCR. For each cell subset, the extracted genomic DNA was distributed evenly across all wells of several immunoSEQ 96-well plates, and each plate served as one replicate. Each replicate PCR for sorted subsets received approximately 220 ng genomic DNA, equal to 30,000 or so T cell genomes. Purified libraries were quantified with a Qubit 3.0 fluorometer, sized on a Bioanalyzer 2100, and re-quantified with the KAPA Library Quantification kit. Each immunoSEQ 96-well plate was sequenced on its own single-read 150-cycle Illumina NextSeq 550 flow cell. Per the original workflow: Because only junctional sequences without quality scores were contained in the immunoSEQ output, filtering matching that applied to full-length reads could not be performed. Sequences were annotated with PyIR, a Python wrapper for IgBLAST v1.9, using IMGT germline references to assign V/J genes and CDR3. Reads were removed for weak V/J assignments (E-value above 1e-6), missing CDR3, stop codons, out-of-frame junctions, or ambiguous translated residues. V3J clonotypes were defined by identical inferred V gene, J gene, and CDR3 amino acid sequence. The percentage overlap between two repertoires was calculated by dividing the number of shared unique clonotypes by the size of the smaller repertoire. RTK rarefaction, the Chao1 estimator, and Recon v2.1 estimates of unobserved clonotypes were used to assess repertoire richness. OLGA was used to compute generation probabilities for all TCRbeta clonotypes that the gDNA method yielded from several donors. TCRdb took this table from immuneACCESS and kept in-frame rearrangements with V and J called. Such tables lack part of the clones; where checked against another copy, unresolved V genes explain under half of the gap, and the rest is unexplained. V, J and clone size are taken as reported in that table, and D and trimming were inferred from the DNA itself. The sample contains 600,000 to 700,000 clones, around 73% of them found a single time. The ten largest account for roughly 2% of the sample.

On this clone itself: It has no known antigen specificity. No base quality information exists; no much larger clone differs at one position.

The donors were healthy, HIV-negative adults with no recently reported acute infections or vaccinations. Every donor was a Caucasian adult living in Nashville, Tennessee, USA. CD4+ T cells were enriched by magnetic negative selection; naive cells were then positively selected on CD45RA, and the negative fraction formed the memory subset. After blood collection by leukapheresis, PBMCs were isolated using Ficoll-Histopaque density gradient centrifugation and then cryopreserved in the vapor phase of liquid nitrogen. Analytical flow cytometry was used to check the purity and quantity of each magnetically sorted T cell population. Genomic DNA was isolated from each sorted fraction and quantified by UV absorbance on a Nanodrop 2000c. This receptor was obtained from a woman between 25 and 40 years old in good health. The sequencing sample was made of memory CD4+ T cells sorted from blood. The meaning of the sample's cell subset or site label: CD45RA-negative fraction.

Here is the DNA: TGCGCCAGCAGCTTGTTATTTCCCACAGATACGCAGTATTTT. Its translation reads: CASSLLFPTDTQYF. The chain is made from TRBV5-1 and TRBJ2-3, with the D gene not confidently named. Per the germline V gene, SGHRS is the CDR1 and YFSETQ is the CDR2. Measured from the cysteine to the phenylalanine, the CDR3 is 14 residues long. Here the CDR3 DNA is all that survives: 42 bases in frame from base 1. V drops 1 base and J drops 2 bases, leaving 8 bases in between.